These 31 T cell receptor beta chains came from one sample sequenced in a study of blood T cell repertoires in COVID-19. Produced via immunoSEQ multiplex PCR; TCRdb's table is partial and in-frame only. The data contain 25,000 to 30,000 clones, around 83% of them singletons. Sequencing was carried out using peripheral blood. The origin of the receptors is a man in his sixties or seventies with acute or convalescent COVID-19.

Remarks on this clone: Different DNA sequences within this sample yield the same CDR3. The CDR3 sequence: CASSRTGTYEQYF. Here the CDR3 DNA reads TGTGCCAGCAGTCGGACAGGAACCTACGAGCAGTACTTC. The J gene is TRBJ2-7, the V gene TRBV6-5; 7 bases match TRBD1. The germline V gene encodes CDR1 MNHEY and CDR2 SVGAGI. Trimming removed 5 bases from V and 2 bases from J; junction bases left unmatched: 3. CDR3 length equals 13 residues.

The chain employs TRBV27 and TRBJ1-1, with TRBD1 matching over 7 bases. Trimming cost V 5 bases and J 5 bases; bases outside gene matches: 8. The CDR3 contains 14 residues. CDR1 and CDR2 (germline): MNHEY, SMNVEV (reference sequence). The CDR3: CASSNRGRGTEAFF. As DNA, the CDR3 is TGTGCCAGCAGTAACAGGGGTCGGGGGACTGAAGCTTTCTTT.

DNA for the CDR3: TGTGCCACCAGTGATTTGCGGGTGAGGCACACAGATACGCAGTATTTT. Translated: CATSDLRVRHTDTQYF. This rearrangement joins TRBV24-1 to TRBJ2-3; D is uncertain. The CDR3 length is 16 residues. Germline loops: CDR1 KGHDR, CDR2 SFDVKD. Trimming shortened V by 0 bases and J by 2 bases, and 11 bases separated the two germline ends.

In DNA form, the CDR3 reads TGCGCCAGCAGCTCTCCGGGAGCCGCCACCGGGGAGCTGTTTTTT. Translated: CASSSPGAATGELFF. The chain carries TRBV5-1 and TRBJ2-2; maybe TRBD2 (6 bases). The CDR3 is made up of 15 amino acids. Deletions cut 3 bases from V and 4 bases from J, with 13 bases between. CDR1 is SGHRS and CDR2 is YFSETQ in the germline V gene.

This clone was recorded only once. This rearrangement joins TRBV28 to TRBJ1-5, with D hard to call. The germline V gene encodes CDR1 MDHEN and CDR2 SYDVKM. The ends were cut back, 5 bases at V and 5 bases at J, with 13 bases in the middle. This CDR3 is built from 14 residues. CDR3 coding DNA: TGTGCCAGCAGTCCGGACGGAGGTCATCAGCCCCAGCATTTT. Protein: CASSPDGGHQPQHF. Variable domain in full (rest from reference TRBV28 and TRBJ1-5): DVKVTQSSRYLVKRTGEKVFLECVQDMDHENMFWYRQDPGLGLRLIYFSYDVKMKEKGDIPEGYSVSREKKERFSLILESASTNQTSMYLCASSPDGGHQPQHFGDGTRLSIL.

The rearrangement links TRBV7-2 to TRBJ2-7; D is uncertain. CDR3 length equals 12 residues. V was trimmed by 5 bases and J by 4 bases, leaving 9 bases between them. Germline V CDR1 and CDR2: SGHTA, FQGNSA. CDR3 region: CASSEKWYEQYF. DNA of the CDR3: TGTGCCAGCAGCGAGAAATGGTACGAGCAGTACTTC.

This chain joins TRBV25-1 and TRBJ2-6; D unresolved. Deletions cut 2 bases from V and 0 bases from J, with 5 bases between. This CDR3 has 15 amino acids. CDR1 is MGHDK, CDR2 SYGVNS, per germline. This chain's CDR3 is CASSETGSGANVLTF. For the CDR3, the DNA is TGTGCCAGCAGTGAAACGGGCTCTGGGGCCAACGTCCTGACTTTC.

The chain has TRBV5-6 and TRBJ2-7, with D perhaps matching TRBD1 (6 bases). The CDR3 is 17 residues long. V was trimmed by 1 base and J by 2 bases, leaving 19 bases between them. The germline V gene encodes CDR1 SGHDT and CDR2 YYEEEE. CDR3 sequence reads: CASSLIPPQTGPYEQYF. For the CDR3, the DNA is TGTGCCAGCAGCTTGATACCCCCGCAGACAGGTCCCTACGAGCAGTACTTC. Based on the CDR3 plus reference TRBV5-6 and TRBJ2-7, the full variable domain is DAGVTQSPTHLIKTRGQQVTLRCSPKSGHDTVSWYQQALGQGPQFIFQYYEEEERQRGNFPDRFSGHQFPNYSSELNVNALLLGDSALYLCASSLIPPQTGPYEQYFGPGTRLTVT.

This chain links TRBV11-2 with TRBJ2-7; D remains ambiguous. The CDR3 extends over 14 amino acids. Deletions cut 2 bases from V and 2 bases from J, with 10 bases between. Per the germline V gene, CDR1 is SGHAT and CDR2 is FQNNGV. CDR3 bases: TGTGCCAGCAGCTTACCGGGTCGACCCTACGAGCAGTACTTC. Residues: CASSLPGRPYEQYF.

The chain couples TRBV24-1 to TRBJ2-6; 8 bases fit TRBD2. This CDR3 has 18 residues. The V segment lost 4 bases and the J segment 4 bases; nucleotides outside the gene matches: 11. Germline V gene data show CDR1 as KGHDR and CDR2 as SFDVKD. The CDR3 sequence is CATSEGTWGTRGANVLTF. The DNA for the CDR3 is TGTGCCACCAGTGAGGGTACGTGGGGGACTAGGGGGGCCAACGTCCTGACTTTC.

V is TRBV5-1 and J is TRBJ1-1, with D perhaps TRBD1 (6 bases). The V gene's germline CDR1 is SGHRS and CDR2 YFSETQ. This CDR3 has 15 amino acids. V was cut by 4 bases and J by 4 bases, with 17 bases left in between. Here the CDR3 reads CASSGRTVNFTEAFF. CDR3 coding DNA: TGCGCCAGCAGCGGAAGGACAGTCAATTTCACTGAAGCTTTCTTT.

The chain has TRBV6-5 and TRBJ1-1; D gene ambiguous. V dropped 7 bases and J dropped 7 bases, with 10 bases sitting between them. Looked up from germline, CDR1 is MNHEY and CDR2 is SVGAGI. The CDR3 runs to 11 residues. This CDR3 is CASKRANEAFF. The CDR3 nucleotides read TGTGCCAGCAAGAGGGCCAATGAAGCTTTCTTT.

The table lists this clone with a count of one. The chain carries TRBV5-6 and TRBJ1-2; 10 positions match TRBD1. The trim removed 5 bases at V and 6 bases at J, leaving 7 bases unmatched. The CDR3 totals 14 residues. CDR1 is SGHDT, CDR2 YYEEEE, per germline. DNA of the CDR3: TGTGCCAGCAGGACCCCGGGACAGGGGAATGGCTACACCTTC. Translated, it gives CASRTPGQGNGYTF.

V and J are TRBV19 and TRBJ2-1; TRBD2 matches at 10 bases. Germline V gene sequence: CDR1 LNHDA, CDR2 SQIVND (reference sequence). This CDR3 comprises 17 residues. V shed 5 bases and J 4 bases; nucleotides not matched to a gene: 11. Here the CDR3 DNA reads TGTGCCAGTAGTCCCTCGAGGGAAGCGGGAGGGTACAATGAGCAGTTCTTC. Translated: CASSPSREAGGYNEQFF.

The V gene is TRBV5-1, the J gene TRBJ2-5; D perhaps matches TRBD1 (6 bases). This CDR3 comprises 13 residues. Trimming stripped 7 bases from V and 3 bases from J, with 13 bases between. Germline CDR1 SGHRS, CDR2 YFSETQ. CDR3 DNA: TGCGCCAGCGGGGGACACCAAGAAGAGACCCAGTACTTC. Translated: CASGGHQEETQYF.

The rearrangement joins TRBV24-1 to TRBJ2-1, with 8 nucleotides matching TRBD1. Germline V CDR1 and CDR2: KGHDR, SFDVKD. The CDR3 length is 13 residues. With V trimmed by 4 bases and J by 10 bases, 5 bases remained unmatched. The CDR3, as DNA: TGTGCCACCAGTGAGGGGGACAGGAGAGAGCAGTTCTTC. This encodes CATSEGDRREQFF.

Only one count was recorded for this clone. V is TRBV30 and J is TRBJ2-1; 13 nucleotides agree with TRBD2. The germline V gene has CDR1 GTSNPN and CDR2 SVGIG (reference sequence). The CDR3 covers 17 residues. V was pared by 2 bases and J by 2 bases, with 6 bases of the junction left unmatched. This CDR3 reads CAWSPRLAGGPYNEQFF. The CDR3 DNA reads TGTGCCTGGAGTCCGCGACTAGCGGGAGGCCCCTACAATGAGCAGTTCTTC.

The chain links TRBV5-5 to TRBJ1-2; 10 bases line up with TRBD1. Germline V CDR1 and CDR2: SGHKS, YYEKEE (reference sequence). The V gene end was trimmed by 3 bases and the J gene end by 3 bases; junction bases not matched to a gene: 5. The CDR3 length is 15 residues. The DNA for the CDR3 is TGTGCCAGCAGCTCCCGCGGGACAGGGGACTATGGCTACACCTTC. This translates into CASSSRGTGDYGYTF.

The chain couples TRBV30 to TRBJ1-6; the D is unclear. CDR3 length: 14 residues. Germline CDR1 reads GTSNPN; CDR2 reads SVGIG (reference sequence). V gave up 7 bases and J gave up 4 bases, with 14 bases separating them. CDR3 amino acids: CASAGAGYNSPLHF. For the CDR3, the DNA is TGTGCCTCGGCCGGAGCTGGGTATAATTCACCCCTCCACTTT.

This chain links TRBV2 with TRBJ1-3; weak D call: TRBD1 (6 bases). Trimming left V 1 base short and J 2 bases short, with 9 bases between. Germline CDR1 SNHLY, CDR2 FYNNEI. This CDR3 is built from 15 residues. The CDR3 DNA follows: TGTGCCAGCAGTGAAGGGGGGCGGACTGGAAACACCATATATTTT. It specifies CASSEGGRTGNTIYF.

The rearrangement links TRBV5-1 to TRBJ1-3, with a possible D match to TRBD1 (6 bases). CDR1 is SGHRS, CDR2 YFSETQ, per germline. Trimming removed 1 base at V and 2 bases at J, with 7 bases between. This CDR3 spans 14 amino acids. CDR3 sequence (DNA): TGCGCCAGCAGCTTGACAGGGACTGGAAACACCATATATTTT. Translated, it gives CASSLTGTGNTIYF.

The chain is built from TRBV5-6 and TRBJ2-7, with 7 nucleotides matching TRBD1. CDR3 length equals 14 residues. V lost 2 bases, J lost 6 bases, and 8 bases stayed unmatched. Germline V gene sequence: CDR1 SGHDT, CDR2 YYEEEE. The CDR3 nucleotides are TGTGCCAGCAGCTTTTTCGGACAGGACTCCGAGCAGTACTTC. As protein: CASSFFGQDSEQYF.

The chain uses TRBV4-3 and TRBJ1-4, with a tentative D call TRBD1 (5 bases). The CDR3 loop spans 16 amino acids. Germline CDR1 is LGHNA and CDR2 is YSLEER. V was cut by 0 bases and J by 10 bases, with 18 bases left in between. In DNA form, the CDR3 reads TGCGCCAGCAGCCAAGATTCAGGGATTAGTGAGTCAAAACTGTTTTTT. Translated: CASSQDSGISESKLFF.

The V gene is TRBV29-1, the J gene TRBJ1-5; D possibly corresponds to TRBD1 (5 bases). Germline CDR1 SQVTM, CDR2 ANQGSEA. V lost 4 bases and J 5 bases, leaving 12 bases between the germline ends. There are 13 residues in the CDR3. CDR3 residues: CSVGEGRDQPQHF. As DNA, the CDR3 is TGCAGCGTTGGGGAGGGGAGGGATCAGCCCCAGCATTTT.

The rearrangement joins TRBV7-9 to TRBJ1-1, with D unclear. The CDR3 covers 13 residues. Germline lookup yields CDR1 SEHNR and CDR2 FQNEAQ (reference sequence). The germline V and J ends were trimmed by 3 bases and 6 bases, with 11 bases remaining between them. Written as DNA, the CDR3 is TGTGCCAGCAGCTTGGGCCCCCAGCCTGAAGCTTTCTTT. This translates into CASSLGPQPEAFF.

V usage is TRBV19 and J usage is TRBJ1-2; no clear D. Trimming took 4 bases from V and 7 from J, leaving 10 bases between them. The CDR3 contains 12 residues. CDR1 is LNHDA and CDR2 is SQIVND in the germline V gene (reference sequence). The CDR3 DNA reads as TGTGCCAGTAGTACTCGGGATCGTGGCTACACCTTC. It is translated as CASSTRDRGYTF. Complete variable domain (other parts from reference TRBV19 and TRBJ1-2): DGGITQSPKYLFRKEGQNVTLSCEQNLNHDAMYWYRQDPGQGLRLIYYSQIVNDFQKGDIAEGYSVSREKKESFPLTVTSAQKNPTAFYLCASSTRDRGYTFGSGTRLTVV.

DNA of the CDR3: TGTGCCAGCAGCACAGGGTCGGGCGAGCAGTACTTC. Translating gives CASSTGSGEQYF. The chain couples TRBV6-5 to TRBJ2-7; D might be TRBD1 (6 bases). The CDR3 extends over 12 amino acids. From germline, CDR1 is MNHEY and CDR2 SVGAGI. The V end lost 6 bases, the J end lost 6 bases, and 12 bases lay between the germline ends.

V and J are TRBV9 and TRBJ2-1, with 7 bases matching TRBD1. The CDR3 loop spans 13 amino acids. V trimming: 3 bases; J trimming: 6 bases; junction bases outside the gene matches: 3. Germline loops: CDR1 SGDLS, CDR2 YYNGEE. The CDR3 region is CASSDRDSNEQFF. As DNA, the CDR3 is TGTGCCAGCAGCGACCGGGACAGCAATGAGCAGTTCTTC.

This clone has more than one count but fewer than ten. V and J are TRBV7-2 and TRBJ1-6; a weak D match, TRBD1 (5 bases). The V gene's germline CDR1 is SGHTA and CDR2 FQGNSA. The germline V and J ends were trimmed by 3 bases and 7 bases, with 13 bases remaining between them. The CDR3 has 15 amino acids. CDR3 coding DNA: TGTGCCAGCAGCTTGTTGTCGAAGGGGAATTCACCCCTCCACTTT. Protein: CASSLLSKGNSPLHF.

The V gene is TRBV18, the J gene TRBJ2-7; D may be TRBD1 (6 bases). Germline CDR1 is KGHSH and CDR2 is LQKENI. This CDR3 contains 12 residues. V dropped 6 bases and J dropped 5 bases, with 11 bases sitting between them. The CDR3 loop is CASSQTGDEQYF. DNA for the CDR3: TGTGCCAGCTCTCAGACAGGAGACGAGCAGTACTTC. The full variable domain, rest sourced from reference TRBV18 and TRBJ2-7, is NAGVMQNPRHLVRRRGQEARLRCSPMKGHSHVYWYRQLPEEGLKFMVYLQKENIIDESGMPKERFSAEFPKEGPSILRIQQVVRGDSAAYFCASSQTGDEQYFGPGTRLTVT.

The chain is built from TRBV2 and TRBJ1-5, with 9 bases matching TRBD1. Germline assignment: CDR1 SNHLY and CDR2 FYNNEI. Trimming removed 6 bases from V and 2 bases from J; junction bases left unmatched: 5. This CDR3 has 15 residues. The CDR3 DNA reads as TGTGCCAGCAGGGCCCGGGACAGGGGCAATCAGCCCCAGCATTTT. This codes for CASRARDRGNQPQHF. Full variable domain (remainder filled in from reference TRBV2 and TRBJ1-5): EPEVTQTPSHQVTQMGQEVILRCVPISNHLYFYWYRQILGQKVEFLVSFYNNEISEKSEIFDDQFSVERPDGSNFTLKIRSTKLEDSAMYFCASRARDRGNQPQHFGDGTRLSIL.